This entry describes one T cell receptor beta chain. Its antigen is not known. Some clones are missing from TCRdb's copy, which holds only in-frame ones; the method was immunoSEQ multiplex PCR. Of about 98,000 clones in the sample, nearly 95% are singletons; the top ten hold 3.1%. In germline, CDR1 is LNHDA, CDR2 SQIVND (reference sequence). V was pared by 3 bases and J by 1 base, with 9 bases between. CDR3 length: 14 amino acids. The selected patients with pancreatic ductal adenocarcinoma had surgery but no neoadjuvant therapy. This sample was taken from a study of T cells in pancreatic ductal adenocarcinoma. Findings and limits, study-wide: Blood clonality (roughly 0.067) did not differ significantly from tumor (about 0.12).

The V gene is TRBV19, the J gene TRBJ1-1; D may be TRBD1 (5 bases). This receptor was identified in a human donor with pancreatic ductal adenocarcinoma. Sequencing input: PBMCs. As DNA, the CDR3 is TGTGCCAGTAGTATTCTACAGGAGAACACTGAAGCTTTCTTT. It codes for CASSILQENTEAFF.